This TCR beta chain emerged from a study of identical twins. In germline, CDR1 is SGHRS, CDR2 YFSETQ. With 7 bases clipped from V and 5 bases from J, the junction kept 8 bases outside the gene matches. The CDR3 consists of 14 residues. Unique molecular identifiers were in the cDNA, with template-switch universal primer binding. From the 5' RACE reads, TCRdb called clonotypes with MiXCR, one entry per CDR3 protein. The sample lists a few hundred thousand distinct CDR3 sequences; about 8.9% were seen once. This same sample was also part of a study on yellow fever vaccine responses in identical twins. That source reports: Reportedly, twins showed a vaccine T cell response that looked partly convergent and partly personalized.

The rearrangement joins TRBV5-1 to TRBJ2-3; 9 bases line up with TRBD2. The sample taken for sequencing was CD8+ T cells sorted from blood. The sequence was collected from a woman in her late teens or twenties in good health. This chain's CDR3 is CASQASGALDTQYF. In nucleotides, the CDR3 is TGCGCCAGCCAGGCTAGCGGGGCGCTAGATACGCAGTATTTT.